This T cell receptor (beta chain) came from a study of control samples from healthy donors and cancer patients. Trimming pared 5 bases from V and 3 bases from J, leaving 13 bases between. The CDR3 length is 15 residues. CDR1 and CDR2 from the germline V gene are MDHEN and SYDVKM. Libraries were prepared by immunoSEQ multiplex PCR; TCRdb keeps only in-frame clonotypes and omits some of them. The sample includes roughly 450,000 clones, more than 80% seen only once; the top ten take 5% to 8%. This chain uses TRBV28 with TRBJ1-4; no clear D gene. What was sequenced was PBMCs. The clonotype comes from a man aged 35-49 years with head and neck cancer. CDR3: CASSQKQLPNEKLFF. The CDR3 nucleotides are TGTGCCAGCAGTCAAAAACAGCTGCCTAATGAAAAACTGTTTTTT.